This T cell receptor (beta chain) was captured in a study of OX40 agonist ivuxolimab in advanced cancers. About the research overall: Patients took ivuxolimab, an agonistic anti-OX40 (CD134) antibody. A mean age of approximately 58 years, range roughly 23 to 85, was recorded, and 70% to 85% were male.

Patients were ruled out by autoimmune disease history or systemic immunosuppression. Assay used: immunoSEQ multiplex PCR; TCRdb lists only in-frame clones, some missing. The sample includes some 73,000 clones, just over 85% of them seen just once. The trim removed 7 bases at V and 3 bases at J, leaving 5 bases unmatched. The CDR3 loop spans 13 amino acids. Germline CDR1 reads SNHLY; CDR2 reads FYNNEI. The chain couples TRBV2 to TRBJ1-2; TRBD1 matches 7 bases. The source is an adult with an advanced solid tumor such as melanoma, head and neck, liver or kidney cancer. Sample: CD4+ or CD8+ T cells sorted from blood, taken in a trial of the OX40 agonist ivuxolimab. The CDR3 DNA reads TGTGCCAGCACCCTCACAGGGGACTATGGCTACACCTTC. Translation: CASTLTGDYGYTF.